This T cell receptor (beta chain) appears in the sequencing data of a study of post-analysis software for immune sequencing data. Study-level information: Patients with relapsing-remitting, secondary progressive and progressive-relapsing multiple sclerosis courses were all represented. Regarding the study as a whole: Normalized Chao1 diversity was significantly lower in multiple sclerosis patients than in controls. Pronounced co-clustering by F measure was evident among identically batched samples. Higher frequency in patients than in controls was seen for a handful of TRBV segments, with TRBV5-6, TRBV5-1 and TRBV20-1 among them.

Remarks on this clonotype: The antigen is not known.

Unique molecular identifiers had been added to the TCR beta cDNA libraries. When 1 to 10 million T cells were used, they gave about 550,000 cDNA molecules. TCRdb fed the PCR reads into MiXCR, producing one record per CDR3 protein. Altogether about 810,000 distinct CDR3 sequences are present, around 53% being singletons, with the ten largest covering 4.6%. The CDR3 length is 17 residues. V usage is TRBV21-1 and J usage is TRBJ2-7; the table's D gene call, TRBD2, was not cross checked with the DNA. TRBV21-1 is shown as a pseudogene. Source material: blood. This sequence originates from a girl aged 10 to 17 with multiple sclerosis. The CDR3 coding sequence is TGTGCCAGCATCCCCAAGGCCCAGGAGAGACGAACCTACGAGCAGTACTTC. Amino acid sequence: CASIPKAQERRTYEQYF.